These 32 T cell receptor beta chains share one sample of origin, sequenced in a study of OX40 agonist ivuxolimab in advanced cancers. The assay was immunoSEQ multiplex PCR, and TCRdb's table has in-frame clones only and misses some. The repertoire has around 34,000 clones, over 80% of them found once; the top ten carry around a quarter. Sequences were derived from CD4+ or CD8+ T cells sorted from blood, sampled in a trial of the OX40 agonist ivuxolimab. The receptors originated from an adult with an advanced solid tumor such as melanoma, head and neck, liver or kidney cancer.

CDR3 nucleotide sequence: TGTGCCACCAGCAGGGACGGTAACTCCTACGAGCAGTACTTC. It codes for CATSRDGNSYEQYF. This chain links TRBV15 with TRBJ2-7; unclear D gene. The CDR3 loop spans 14 amino acids. Germline CDR1 and CDR2: LNHNV and YYDKDF (reference sequence). Deletions cut 3 bases from V and 0 bases from J, with 9 bases between.

J is TRBJ1-1 and V is TRBV5-1, with D unclear. The germline gives CDR1 SGHRS, CDR2 YFSETQ. The CDR3 extends over 15 amino acids. V was trimmed by 0 bases and J by 1 base, leaving 10 bases between them. CDR3 amino acids: CASSLDLGGNTEAFF. The CDR3 coding sequence is TGCGCCAGCAGCTTGGATTTGGGAGGGAACACTGAAGCTTTCTTT.

This clone is classed as large. The J gene is TRBJ1-2, the V gene TRBV6-4; D not resolved. V was shortened by 4 bases and J by 2 bases, with 14 bases between the two germline ends. The CDR3 runs to 15 residues. Looked up from germline, CDR1 is MRHNA and CDR2 is SNTAGT. The DNA of the CDR3 is TGTGCCAGCAGTGCGGACGAAGGATCCAACTATGGCTACACCTTC. It translates to CASSADEGSNYGYTF.

This chain uses TRBV7-2 with TRBJ1-2; possibly TRBD1 for D (5 bases). The ends were cut back, 4 bases at V and 4 bases at J, with 19 bases in the middle. Per germline, CDR1 SGHTA and CDR2 FQGNSA. CDR3 length: 16 residues. The CDR3 loop reads CASSSLTGFQLYGYTF. In DNA, the CDR3 is TGTGCCAGCAGCTCCCTTACAGGATTCCAACTCTATGGCTACACCTTC.

The chain couples TRBV25-1 to TRBJ1-1; D might be TRBD1 (6 bases). V lost 1 base and J 0 bases, leaving 9 bases between the germline ends. CDR1 is MGHDK and CDR2 is SYGVNS in the germline V gene. The CDR3 covers 15 residues. CDR3 DNA sequence: TGTGCCAGCAGTGAATGGCAGGGGATGAACACTGAAGCTTTCTTT. The encoded protein is CASSEWQGMNTEAFF.

The genes are TRBV27 and TRBJ2-1, with D uncertain. V was trimmed by 4 bases and J by 4 bases, leaving 14 bases between them. In germline, CDR1 is MNHEY, CDR2 SMNVEV (reference sequence). This CDR3 contains 15 residues. CDR3 in DNA: TGTGCCAGCAGTTCATTCTACGGATATTACAATGAGCAGTTCTTC. It specifies CASSSFYGYYNEQFF.

This chain connects TRBV7-9 to TRBJ2-1; D is unclear. The CDR3 is made up of 14 amino acids. Germline values: CDR1 SEHNR, CDR2 FQNEAQ (reference sequence). V lost 1 base, J lost 4 bases, and 8 bases lay in between. CDR3 DNA: TGTGCCAGCAGCTTAGGGTTCAATTACAATGAGCAGTTCTTC. Its protein product is CASSLGFNYNEQFF.

A few counts support this clone. Sequence at one end of the junction differs from germline and may be a read error. The gene calls are TRBV7-9 and TRBJ2-5; 7 bases are shared with TRBD1. The CDR3 sequence is 17 residues long. In germline, CDR1 is SEHNR, CDR2 FQNEAQ (reference sequence). The CDR3 bases are TGCGCAGCAGCCCCCCCTACTCCGGGACAGATCCAAGAGACCCAGTACTTC. Its translation: CAAAPPTPGQIQETQYF.

The chain uses TRBV9 and TRBJ2-1, with unresolved D. Germline CDR1 is SGDLS and CDR2 is YYNGEE. Deletions cut 0 bases from V and 0 bases from J, with 7 bases between. The CDR3 length is 15 residues. Here the CDR3 reads CASSVEVSSYNEQFF. The CDR3 nucleotides are TGTGCCAGCAGCGTAGAGGTGAGCTCCTACAATGAGCAGTTCTTC.

The V gene is TRBV7-9, the J gene TRBJ1-2, with 7 positions matching TRBD1. Germline V lookup: CDR1 SEHNR, CDR2 FQNEAQ (reference sequence). The J segment lost 8 bases and the V segment lost 5 bases, leaving 11 bases of the junction unmatched. The CDR3 consists of 14 residues. CDR3 sequence reads: CASSDNRGVGGYTF. The CDR3 region has the DNA TGTGCCAGCAGCGACAACAGGGGTGTAGGAGGCTACACCTTC.

The gene calls are TRBV14 and TRBJ2-2; 7 bases fit TRBD2. Trimming removed 0 bases from V and 3 bases from J; junction bases left unmatched: 7. Germline V lookup: CDR1 SGHDN, CDR2 FVKESK. This CDR3 is built from 17 residues. The CDR3 DNA is TGTGCCAGCAGCCAAGATAACGTGCGGGAGCACACCGGGGAGCTGTTTTTT. Its protein product is CASSQDNVREHTGELFF.

The DNA for the CDR3 is TGTGCCTGGAGCCTCGGAGGACAGGGGGGTCAGCCCCAGCATTTT. Protein: CAWSLGGQGGQPQHF. The chain uses TRBV30 and TRBJ1-5; 10 nucleotides agree with TRBD1. Germline V gene data show CDR1 as GTSNPN and CDR2 as SVGIG (reference sequence). Losses at the gene ends were 3 bases for V and 6 bases for J; bases not matched to a gene: 8. The CDR3 is 15 amino acids.

This chain connects TRBV7-8 to TRBJ2-5; 8 bases are shared with TRBD1. The end of the DNA fits TRBJ2-7 better, so the J call may be wrong. The CDR3 consists of 15 residues. CDR1 is SGHVS and CDR2 is FQNEAQ in the germline V gene. The CDR3 DNA sequence: TGTGCCAGCAGCCTCGGACAGGGTCCCTCCTACGAGCAGTACTTC. It is translated as CASSLGQGPSYEQYF.

The genes are TRBV30 and TRBJ1-2, with a tentative D call TRBD1 (6 bases). Per the germline V gene, CDR1 is GTSNPN and CDR2 is SVGIG (reference sequence). V lost 4 bases, J lost 1 base, and 16 bases lay in between. There are 15 residues in the CDR3. The CDR3 DNA follows: TGTGCCTGGACTATAGGACAGATCATTAACTATGGCTACACCTTC. Translating gives CAWTIGQIINYGYTF.

The chain combines TRBV27 with TRBJ1-2; 10 positions match TRBD1. Germline V gene sequence: CDR1 MNHEY, CDR2 SMNVEV (reference sequence). This CDR3 is 14 amino acids long. The V segment lost 6 bases and the J segment 5 bases; nucleotides outside the gene matches: 6. The CDR3 DNA reads as TGTGCCAGCAGGTCGACAGGGGGCTATTATGGCTACACCTTC. Translating gives CASRSTGGYYGYTF.

The sample holds a few counts of this clone. The chain carries TRBV29-1 and TRBJ1-2; perhaps TRBD1 as D (6 bases). Germline values: CDR1 SQVTM, CDR2 ANQGSEA. The CDR3 has 13 amino acids. Trimming took 5 bases from V and 8 from J, leaving 18 bases between them. The CDR3 nucleotides are TGCAGCGTTATGGGGGGCGGGCGGTACGGCTACACCTTC. Translated, it gives CSVMGGGRYGYTF.

This chain uses TRBV10-3 with TRBJ2-1; no definite D call. The CDR3 loop spans 15 amino acids. The V and J ends lost 7 bases and 1 base respectively, with 14 bases between them. The germline V gene has CDR1 ENHRY and CDR2 SYGVKD. The CDR3 spells CAITGFLKSYNEQFF. CDR3 in DNA: TGTGCCATCACCGGCTTCTTAAAATCCTACAATGAGCAGTTCTTC.

V usage is TRBV27 and J usage is TRBJ1-2, with D maybe TRBD1 (6 bases). CDR1 is MNHEY and CDR2 is SMNVEV in the germline V gene (reference sequence). This CDR3 spans 15 amino acids. Trimming took 4 bases from V and 1 from J, leaving 13 bases between them. CDR3: CASSSRDTVNYGYTF. CDR3 nucleotide sequence: TGTGCCAGCAGTTCACGGGACACCGTTAACTATGGCTACACCTTC.

This clone was found a few times. Lacking the conserved final phenylalanine or tryptophan, this CDR3 likely reflects a read error. The limits of the CDR3 on the DNA are not certain, so only TCRdb's listed CDR3 is given. V gene TRBV3-1 (or the pseudogene TRBV3-2) combines with J gene TRBJ1-3; the table gives TRBD1 as D, unverified against the DNA. Termini included, the CDR3 measures 9 amino acids. Germline loops: CDR1 LGHDT, CDR2 YNNKEL (reference sequence). This chain's CDR3 is CASSQEDTI.

This chain uses TRBV15 with TRBJ2-7; a weak D match, TRBD1 (5 bases). The ends were cut back, 6 bases at V and 0 bases at J, with 9 bases in the middle. Germline V gene data show CDR1 as LNHNV and CDR2 as YYDKDF (reference sequence). CDR3 length: 13 amino acids. The CDR3 reads CATRTASSYEQYF. The DNA for the CDR3 is TGTGCCACCAGGACAGCCAGCTCCTACGAGCAGTACTTC.

This clone was detected a few times. V is TRBV7-3 and J is TRBJ1-6, with D perhaps TRBD1 (5 bases). Germline V gene sequence: CDR1 SGHTA, CDR2 FQGTGA. The CDR3 runs to 15 residues. V was clipped by 5 bases and J by 9 bases, with 17 bases between them. The CDR3 DNA reads as TGTGCCAGCAGCGTTACAGGAGGTGGGATTTCACCCCTCCACTTT. Its translation is CASSVTGGGISPLHF.

This chain uses TRBV6-5 with TRBJ1-1; D is ambiguous. The CDR3 is 14 amino acids. Germline V CDR1 and CDR2: MNHEY, SVGAGI. Between the trimmed V and J ends, which lost 4 bases and 3 bases, there was a span of 12 bases. The CDR3 region has the DNA TGTGCCAGCAGTTCCCCTATTGCGGACACTGAAGCTTTCTTT. It translates to CASSSPIADTEAFF.

In regard to this clone: A much larger clone lies one base from this, so it may be a read error. This chain joins TRBV6-1 and TRBJ2-7, with D tentatively TRBD1 or TRBD2 (5 bases each). The CDR3 is 15 residues long. Germline V gene lookup returns CDR1 MNHNS and CDR2 SASEGT. Trimming cost V 0 bases and J 1 base, with 10 bases left between them. The CDR3 here is CASSEAAEGSYEQYF. In nucleotides, the CDR3 is TGTGCCAGCAGTGAAGCAGCAGAGGGGTCCTACGAGCAGTACTTC.

The J gene is TRBJ1-1, the V gene TRBV5-6; D remains ambiguous. Trimming stripped 4 bases from V and 0 bases from J, with 7 bases between. The germline V gene has CDR1 SGHDT and CDR2 YYEEEE. CDR3 length: 13 amino acids. In nucleotides, the CDR3 is TGTGCCAGCAGCCTAGGACTGAACACTGAAGCTTTCTTT. Amino acids: CASSLGLNTEAFF. Full variable domain (missing parts from reference TRBV5-6 and TRBJ1-1): DAGVTQSPTHLIKTRGQQVTLRCSPKSGHDTVSWYQQALGQGPQFIFQYYEEEERQRGNFPDRFSGHQFPNYSSELNVNALLLGDSALYLCASSLGLNTEAFFGQGTRLTVV.

The rearrangement links TRBV7-8 to TRBJ1-3, with D possibly being TRBD1 (5 bases). V dropped 6 bases and J dropped 0 bases, with 9 bases sitting between them. Looked up from germline, CDR1 is SGHVS and CDR2 is FQNEAQ. CDR3 length: 14 residues. This CDR3 is CASRGGSSGNTIYF. The CDR3 DNA reads as TGTGCCAGCAGGGGGGGGAGCTCTGGAAACACCATATATTTT.

Concerning this clone itself: Mismatch with germline at one junction end may stem from a read error. V usage is TRBV7-9 and J usage is TRBJ2-7, with TRBD2 identical over 8 bases. Germline lookup yields CDR1 SEHNR and CDR2 FQNEAQ (reference sequence). The CDR3 length is 15 residues. CDR3 amino acids: CASSQETGGPYEQYF. CDR3 DNA sequence: TGCGCCAGCAGCCAAGAAACGGGGGGGCCCTACGAGCAGTACTTC.

This sequence joins TRBV6-5 and TRBJ2-1, with a tentative D call TRBD2 (7 bases). Germline loops: CDR1 MNHEY, CDR2 SVGAGI. The CDR3 runs 15 residues. Trimming cost V 4 bases and J 4 bases, with 14 bases left between them. As DNA, the CDR3 is TGTGCCAGCAGTTCGGGGGCGGGGGAGTACAATGAGCAGTTCTTC. As protein: CASSSGAGEYNEQFF.

The chain carries TRBV4-3 and TRBJ2-5; D may be TRBD1 (6 bases). Germline V gene sequence: CDR1 LGHNA, CDR2 YSLEER. There are 14 residues in the CDR3. V was shortened by 3 bases and J by 4 bases, with 12 bases between the two germline ends. The CDR3 DNA reads TGCGCCAGCAGCCAGTGGACAGTTTCAGAGACCCAGTACTTC. Translated, it gives CASSQWTVSETQYF.

The chain joins TRBV6-5 to TRBJ2-5; D perhaps matches TRBD2 (6 bases). V dropped 10 bases and J dropped 5 bases, with 14 bases sitting between them. The CDR3 extends over 12 amino acids. The germline V gene has CDR1 MNHEY and CDR2 SVGAGI. In DNA form, the CDR3 reads TGTGCCACCGCTGGGGGGTCGGAGACCCAGTACTTC. Its translation is CATAGGSETQYF.

This clone has only a few counts. The genes are TRBV7-2 and TRBJ2-7; D remains unclear. The CDR3 is 13 residues long. V lost 5 bases and J 3 bases, leaving 11 bases between the germline ends. Per the germline V gene, CDR1 is SGHTA and CDR2 is FQGNSA. Here the CDR3 reads CASSQIPHYEQYF. In nucleotides, the CDR3 is TGTGCCAGCAGCCAAATCCCCCACTACGAGCAGTACTTC.

This chain connects TRBV4-1 to TRBJ1-5; TRBD1 matches at 8 bases. V trimming: 1 base; J trimming: 2 bases; junction bases outside the gene matches: 7. The CDR3 is made up of 17 amino acids. Germline CDR1 and CDR2: MGHRA and YSYEKL. Here the CDR3 DNA reads TGCGCCAGCAGCCAAGGGTTATTGGACAGGGGCAATCAGCCCCAGCATTTT. It yields the protein CASSQGLLDRGNQPQHF.

The genes are TRBV4-3 and TRBJ2-7; 11 bases are shared with TRBD1. Germline V gene sequence: CDR1 LGHNA, CDR2 YSLEER. The CDR3 consists of 16 residues. V lost 3 bases to trimming and J lost 9 bases; unmatched junction nucleotides: 13. The chain's CDR3 is CASSQGTGTGGLAQYF. CDR3 sequence (DNA): TGCGCCAGCAGCCAGGGCACCGGGACAGGGGGTTTGGCGCAGTACTTC.